The following is a T cell receptor beta chain sequence with its context. The antigen remains undetermined. Both the TCRalpha cDNA and the TCRbeta cDNA were taken through two nested PCRs, lasting approximately 16 and 9 cycles. Each CDR3 protein gets one entry in TCRdb, which reprocessed the 5' RACE reads and gives no DNA. This sample's table has about 210,000 distinct CDR3 sequences. The record originates from a study of monozygotic twins with inflammatory bowel disease. Study-level findings and limits: Distinct T cell subtypes could not be told apart.

The specimen was blood. The clonotype originates from a human donor with ulcerative colitis or Crohn's disease, or a healthy co-twin of an affected twin (not recorded which).

CDR3 amino acids: CATSDPPEGNEQFF. The chain employs TRBV24-1 and TRBJ2-1; TCRdb calls TRBD2, which cannot be checked without DNA. Germline values: CDR1 KGHDR, CDR2 SFDVKD. The CDR3 has 14 amino acids.